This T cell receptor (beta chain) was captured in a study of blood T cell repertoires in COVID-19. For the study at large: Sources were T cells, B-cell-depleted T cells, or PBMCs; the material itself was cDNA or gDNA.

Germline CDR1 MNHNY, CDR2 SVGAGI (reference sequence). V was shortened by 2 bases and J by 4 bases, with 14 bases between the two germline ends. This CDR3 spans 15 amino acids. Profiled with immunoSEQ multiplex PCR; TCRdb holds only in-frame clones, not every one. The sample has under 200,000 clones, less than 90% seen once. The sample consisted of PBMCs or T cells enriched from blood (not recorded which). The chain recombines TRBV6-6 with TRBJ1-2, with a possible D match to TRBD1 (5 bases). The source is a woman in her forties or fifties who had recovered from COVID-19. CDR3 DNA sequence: TGTGCCAGCAGTTACAATCCCGATCAGGGCTATGGCTACACCTTC. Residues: CASSYNPDQGYGYTF.